The next 15 T cell receptor beta chains were all read from a single sample in a study of control samples from healthy donors and cancer patients. Sequencing used immunoSEQ multiplex PCR; TCRdb keeps in-frame clones, though not all of them. The sample lists about 130,000 clones; 87% were seen once. Sequencing used blood. The receptors derive from a man between 18 and 35 years old in good health.

J is TRBJ2-1 and V is TRBV5-1; D gene uncertain. Per germline, CDR1 SGHRS and CDR2 YFSETQ. This CDR3 has 17 residues. V was clipped by 1 base and J by 0 bases, with 14 bases between them. The CDR3 DNA is TGCGCCAGCAGCTTGCAAACGGGCGCTAACTCCTACAATGAGCAGTTCTTC. It specifies CASSLQTGANSYNEQFF.

The chain recombines TRBV10-3 with TRBJ1-1; a possible D gene is TRBD1 (5 bases). Per germline, CDR1 ENHRY and CDR2 SYGVKD. Trimming pared 4 bases from V and 6 bases from J, leaving 15 bases between. CDR3 length: 14 amino acids. This CDR3 is CAISAGPEGSEAFF. DNA for the CDR3: TGTGCCATCAGTGCGGGGCCCGAGGGGTCTGAAGCTTTCTTT.

The chain recombines TRBV19 with TRBJ2-4; D gene unclear. The CDR3 length is 14 residues. Trimming took 4 bases from V and 8 from J, leaving 15 bases between them. Germline values: CDR1 LNHDA, CDR2 SQIVND (reference sequence). CDR3 protein: CASSSRRLEDIQYF. Written as DNA, the CDR3 is TGTGCCAGTAGTAGTCGGAGACTCGAGGACATTCAGTACTTC.

The chain joins TRBV9 to TRBJ1-1; D not resolved. This CDR3 is 15 amino acids long. Germline V CDR1 and CDR2: SGDLS, YYNGEE. The V end was cut by 3 bases, the J end by 4 bases, with 16 bases between. CDR3 region: CASSADGVLGTEAFF. In DNA form, the CDR3 reads TGTGCCAGCAGCGCAGACGGCGTTTTAGGCACTGAAGCTTTCTTT. Full variable domain (rest looked up from reference TRBV9 and TRBJ1-1): DSGVTQTPKHLITATGQRVTLRCSPRSGDLSVYWYQQSLDQGLQFLIQYYNGEERAKGNILERFSAQQFPDLHSELNLSSLELGDSALYFCASSADGVLGTEAFFGQGTRLTVV.

This sequence joins TRBV18 and TRBJ1-5; D unclear. Germline V gene data show CDR1 as KGHSH and CDR2 as LQKENI. This CDR3 has 14 amino acids. V lost 6 bases, J lost 4 bases, and 13 bases lay in between. The CDR3 loop reads CASSPSGGNQPQHF. CDR3 DNA: TGTGCCAGCTCCCCCAGCGGTGGAAATCAGCCCCAGCATTTT.

This clone has a single count. The rearrangement uses TRBV9 and TRBJ2-3, with TRBD2 matching 9 bases. The CDR3 has 16 residues. Germline CDR1 SGDLS, CDR2 YYNGEE. V lost 4 bases, J lost 2 bases, and 8 bases stayed unmatched. CDR3 loop: CASSPRAGGSTDTQYF. The CDR3 DNA follows: TGTGCCAGCAGCCCCCGAGCGGGAGGATCCACAGATACGCAGTATTTT.

The CDR3 spells CASSATGTSGREVNTQYF. The CDR3 bases are TGTGCCAGCAGCGCGACCGGGACTAGCGGGAGGGAAGTAAATACGCAGTATTTT. V is TRBV9 and J is TRBJ2-3; 16 nucleotides match TRBD2. The CDR3 is 18 amino acids. Per germline, CDR1 SGDLS and CDR2 YYNGEE. V dropped 3 bases and J dropped 7; count of bases not matched to a gene: 11.

This chain uses TRBV19 with TRBJ1-2; D is undetermined. In germline, CDR1 is LNHDA, CDR2 SQIVND (reference sequence). CDR3 length: 13 amino acids. V was cut by 6 bases and J by 4 bases, with 12 bases left in between. The CDR3 DNA is TGTGCCAGTAGACTTCCCGCGCTCTATGGCTACACCTTC. Translated: CASRLPALYGYTF.

The J gene is TRBJ2-5, the V gene TRBV19, with D possibly called TRBD1 or TRBD2 (5 bases each). The CDR3 contains 15 residues. Germline V gene sequence: CDR1 LNHDA, CDR2 SQIVND (reference sequence). The germline V and J ends were trimmed by 7 bases and 5 bases, with 20 bases remaining between them. The CDR3 spells CASMARDLGRETQYF. CDR3 in DNA: TGTGCCAGTATGGCCCGGGACCTCGGACGGGAGACCCAGTACTTC.

V gene TRBV7-8 combines with J gene TRBJ1-2; no firm D call. The CDR3 runs 15 residues. Germline CDR1 and CDR2: SGHVS and FQNEAQ. Between the trimmed V and J ends, which lost 2 bases and 6 bases, there was a span of 16 bases. The CDR3 bases are TGTGCCAGCAGCTTATTGCCAGGTCGTTTTGATGGCTACACCTTC. This encodes CASSLLPGRFDGYTF.

The rearrangement uses TRBV6-5 and TRBJ2-5; 8 nucleotides agree with TRBD1. The V segment lost 6 bases and the J segment 4 bases; nucleotides outside the gene matches: 4. This CDR3 contains 13 residues. The germline CDR1 and CDR2 sequences are MNHEY and SVGAGI. CDR3 region: CASRGQGRETQYF. The CDR3 DNA reads TGTGCCAGCAGAGGACAGGGTCGAGAGACCCAGTACTTC.

V is TRBV3-1 (or the pseudogene TRBV3-2) and J is TRBJ1-1, with 7 positions matching TRBD1. V gave up 3 bases and J gave up 5 bases; unmatched junction bases: 12. The CDR3 loop spans 16 amino acids. Germline lookup yields CDR1 LGHDT and CDR2 YNNKEL (reference sequence). This CDR3 reads CASSQRQGNVPTEAFF. In nucleotides, the CDR3 is TGTGCCAGCAGCCAGCGACAGGGAAATGTACCGACTGAAGCTTTCTTT.

This sequence joins TRBV5-1 and TRBJ2-1, with unresolved D. CDR3 length equals 15 residues. CDR1 and CDR2 (germline): SGHRS, YFSETQ. V lost 1 base to trimming and J lost 4 bases, with 12 bases between them. CDR3 sequence (DNA): TGCGCCAGCAGCTTGAAGGTTACGGATTACAATGAGCAGTTCTTC. This gives the protein CASSLKVTDYNEQFF.

This clone occurred a few times. V gene TRBV11-2 combines with J gene TRBJ1-1, with 9 bases that match TRBD1. From germline, CDR1 is SGHAT and CDR2 FQNNGV. The CDR3 consists of 15 residues. V was clipped by 4 bases and J by 4 bases; unmatched bases: 7. The CDR3 region has the DNA TGTGCCAGCAGCTCCCGGGACAGGGCCGGCACTGAAGCTTTCTTT. This codes for CASSSRDRAGTEAFF.

The chain carries TRBV18 and TRBJ1-2; a weak D match, TRBD1 (6 bases). Germline CDR1 is KGHSH and CDR2 is LQKENI. Trimming removed 3 bases at V and 7 bases at J, with 15 bases between. This CDR3 region has 14 residues. CDR3 sequence (DNA): TGTGCCAGCTCACCGAGTGGGGGGCTCATTGGCTACACCTTC. Its translation is CASSPSGGLIGYTF.